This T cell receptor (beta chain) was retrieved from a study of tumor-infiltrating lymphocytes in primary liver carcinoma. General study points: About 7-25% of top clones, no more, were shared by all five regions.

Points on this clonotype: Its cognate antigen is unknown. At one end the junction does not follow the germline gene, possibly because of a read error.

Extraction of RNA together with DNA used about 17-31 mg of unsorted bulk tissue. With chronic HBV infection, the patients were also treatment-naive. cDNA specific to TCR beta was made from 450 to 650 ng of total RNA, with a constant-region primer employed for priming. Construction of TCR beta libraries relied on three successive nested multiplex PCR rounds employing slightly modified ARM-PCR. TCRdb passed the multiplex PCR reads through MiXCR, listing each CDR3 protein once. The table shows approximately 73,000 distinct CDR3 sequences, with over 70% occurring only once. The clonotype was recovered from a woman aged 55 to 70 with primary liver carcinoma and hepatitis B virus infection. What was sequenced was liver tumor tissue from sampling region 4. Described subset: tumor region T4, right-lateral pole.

The chain's CDR3 is CTGSLDPGANYGHTF. CDR3 in DNA: TGTACCGGCAGCTTAGACCCAGGGGCCAACTATGGCCACACCTTC. The gene calls are TRBV11-2 and TRBJ1-2; tentative D call: TRBD1 (6 bases). Germline CDR1 is SGHAT and CDR2 is FQNNGV. The CDR3 sequence is 15 residues long.